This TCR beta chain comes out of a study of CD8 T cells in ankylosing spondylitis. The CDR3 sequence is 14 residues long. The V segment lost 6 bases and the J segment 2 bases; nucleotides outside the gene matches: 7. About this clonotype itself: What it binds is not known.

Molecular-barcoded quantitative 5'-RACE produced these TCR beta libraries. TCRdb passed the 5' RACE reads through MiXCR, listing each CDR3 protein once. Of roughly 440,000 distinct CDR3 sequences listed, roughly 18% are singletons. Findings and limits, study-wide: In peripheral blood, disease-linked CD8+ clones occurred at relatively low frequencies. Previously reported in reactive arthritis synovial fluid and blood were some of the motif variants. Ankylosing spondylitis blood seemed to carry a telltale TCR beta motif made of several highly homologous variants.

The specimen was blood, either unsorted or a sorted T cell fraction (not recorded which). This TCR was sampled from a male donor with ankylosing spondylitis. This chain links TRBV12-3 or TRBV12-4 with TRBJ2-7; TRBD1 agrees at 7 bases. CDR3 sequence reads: CASRETGAAYEQYF. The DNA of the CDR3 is TGTGCCAGCAGGGAAACAGGGGCAGCCTACGAGCAGTACTTC.